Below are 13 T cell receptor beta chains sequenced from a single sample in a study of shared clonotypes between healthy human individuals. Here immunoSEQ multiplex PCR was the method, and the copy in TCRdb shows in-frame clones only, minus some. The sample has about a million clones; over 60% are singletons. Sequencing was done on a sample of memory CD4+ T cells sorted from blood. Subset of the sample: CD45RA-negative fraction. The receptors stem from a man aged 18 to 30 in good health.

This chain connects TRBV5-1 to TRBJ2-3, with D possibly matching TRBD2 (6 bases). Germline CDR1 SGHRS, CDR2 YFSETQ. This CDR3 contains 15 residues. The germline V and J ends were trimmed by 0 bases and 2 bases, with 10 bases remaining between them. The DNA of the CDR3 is TGCGCCAGCAGCTTGGAGGCTAGCGACACAGATACGCAGTATTTT. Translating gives CASSLEASDTDTQYF.

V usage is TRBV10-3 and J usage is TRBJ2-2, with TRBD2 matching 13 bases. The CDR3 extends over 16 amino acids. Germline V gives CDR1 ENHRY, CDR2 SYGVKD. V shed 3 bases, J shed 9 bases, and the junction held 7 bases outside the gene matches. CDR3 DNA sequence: TGTGCCATCAGTGAAGGGACTAGCGGGAACCCCCGGGAGCTGTTTTTT. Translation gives CAISEGTSGNPRELFF.

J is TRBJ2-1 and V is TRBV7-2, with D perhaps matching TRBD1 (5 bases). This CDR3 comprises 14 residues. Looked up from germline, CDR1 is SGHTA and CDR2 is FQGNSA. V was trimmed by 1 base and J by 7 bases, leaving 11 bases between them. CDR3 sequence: CASSLVPRVNEQFF. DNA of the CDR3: TGTGCCAGCAGCTTAGTCCCCAGGGTTAATGAGCAGTTCTTC.

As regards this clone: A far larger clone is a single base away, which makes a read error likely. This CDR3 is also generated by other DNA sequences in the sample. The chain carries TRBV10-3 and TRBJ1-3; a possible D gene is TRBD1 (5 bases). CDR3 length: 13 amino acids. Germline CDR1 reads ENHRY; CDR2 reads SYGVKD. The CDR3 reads CAIRDSSGNTIYF. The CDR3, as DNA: TGCGCCATCAGAGACAGCTCTGGAAACACCATATATTTT.

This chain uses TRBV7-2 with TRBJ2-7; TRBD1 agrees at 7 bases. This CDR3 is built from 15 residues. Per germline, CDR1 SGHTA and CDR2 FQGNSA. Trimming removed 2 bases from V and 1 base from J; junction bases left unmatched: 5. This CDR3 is CASSLYGTESYEQYF. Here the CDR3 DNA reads TGTGCCAGCAGCTTATACGGGACAGAGTCCTACGAGCAGTACTTC. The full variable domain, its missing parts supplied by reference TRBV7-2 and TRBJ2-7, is GAGVSQSPSNKVTEKGKDVELRCDPISGHTALYWYRQSLGQGLEFLIYFQGNSAPDKSGLPSDRFSAERTGGSVSTLTIQRTQQEDSAVYLCASSLYGTESYEQYFGPGTRLTVT.

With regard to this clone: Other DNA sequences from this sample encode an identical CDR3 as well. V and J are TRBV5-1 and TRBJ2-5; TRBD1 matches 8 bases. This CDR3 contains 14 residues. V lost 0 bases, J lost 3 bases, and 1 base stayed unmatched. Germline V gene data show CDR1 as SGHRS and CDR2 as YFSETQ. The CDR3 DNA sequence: TGCGCCAGCAGCTTGGCAGGGGGCAAAGAGACCCAGTACTTC. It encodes CASSLAGGKETQYF.

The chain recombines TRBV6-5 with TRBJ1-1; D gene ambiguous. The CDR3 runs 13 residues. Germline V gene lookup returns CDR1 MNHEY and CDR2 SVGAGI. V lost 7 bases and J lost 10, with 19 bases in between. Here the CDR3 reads CASTSPGMLGAFF. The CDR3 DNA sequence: TGTGCCAGCACCTCCCCGGGGATGTTGGGAGCTTTCTTT.

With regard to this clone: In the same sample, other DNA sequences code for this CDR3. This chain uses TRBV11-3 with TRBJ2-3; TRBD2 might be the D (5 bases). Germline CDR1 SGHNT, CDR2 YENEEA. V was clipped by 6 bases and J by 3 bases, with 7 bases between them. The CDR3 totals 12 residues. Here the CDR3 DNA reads TGTGCCAGCAGTCGAGGGACAGATACGCAGTATTTT. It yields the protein CASSRGTDTQYF.

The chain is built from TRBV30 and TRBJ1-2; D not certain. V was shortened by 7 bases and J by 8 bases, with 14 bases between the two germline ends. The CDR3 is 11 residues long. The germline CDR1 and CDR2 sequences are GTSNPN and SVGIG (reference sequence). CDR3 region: CALLGADGYTF. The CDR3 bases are TGTGCCTTGCTAGGTGCCGACGGCTACACCTTC.

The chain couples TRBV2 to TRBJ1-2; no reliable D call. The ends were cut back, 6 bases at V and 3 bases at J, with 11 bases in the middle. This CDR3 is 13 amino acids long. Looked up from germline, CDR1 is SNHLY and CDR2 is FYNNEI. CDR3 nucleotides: TGTGCCAGCAGCAAGGTAGTTTACTATGGCTACACCTTC. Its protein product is CASSKVVYYGYTF.

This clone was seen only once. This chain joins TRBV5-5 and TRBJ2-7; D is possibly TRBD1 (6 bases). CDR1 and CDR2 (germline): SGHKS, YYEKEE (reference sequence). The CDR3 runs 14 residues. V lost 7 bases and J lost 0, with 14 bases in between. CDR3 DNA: TGTGCCAGCCGACAGGAGATAAGCTCCTACGAGCAGTACTTC. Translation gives CASRQEISSYEQYF.

The chain's CDR3 is CASSLVSQVGYTF. DNA of the CDR3: TGTGCCAGCAGCTTGGTATCCCAGGTCGGCTACACCTTC. The chain links TRBV5-4 to TRBJ1-2; D unresolved. Germline loops: CDR1 SGHNT, CDR2 YYREEE (reference sequence). CDR3 length: 13 residues. Between the trimmed V and J ends, which lost 0 bases and 8 bases, there was a span of 11 bases.

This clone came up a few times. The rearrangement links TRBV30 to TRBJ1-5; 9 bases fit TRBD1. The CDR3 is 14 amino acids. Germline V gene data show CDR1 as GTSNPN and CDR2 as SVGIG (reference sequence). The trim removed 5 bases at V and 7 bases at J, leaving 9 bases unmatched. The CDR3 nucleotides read TGTGCCTGGGGAGCGGACAGGGGAGACCAGCCCCAGCATTTT. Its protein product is CAWGADRGDQPQHF.